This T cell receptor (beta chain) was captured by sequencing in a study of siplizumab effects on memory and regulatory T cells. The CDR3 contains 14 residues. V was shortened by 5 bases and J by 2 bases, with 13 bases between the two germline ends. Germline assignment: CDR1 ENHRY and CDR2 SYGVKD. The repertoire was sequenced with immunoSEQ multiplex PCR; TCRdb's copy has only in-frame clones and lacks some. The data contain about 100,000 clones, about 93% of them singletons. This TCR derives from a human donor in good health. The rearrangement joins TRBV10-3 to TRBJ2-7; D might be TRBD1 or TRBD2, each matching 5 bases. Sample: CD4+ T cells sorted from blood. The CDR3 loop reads CAISHPGTTYEQYF. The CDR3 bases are TGTGCCATCAGTCACCCGGGGACCACCTACGAGCAGTACTTC.